One and the same sample provided the 17 T cell receptor beta chains below, sequenced in a study of PD-1 blockade in classical Hodgkin lymphoma. Brentuximab vedotin exposure varied, and every patient relapsed after autologous stem cell transplantation. TCRdb's copy holds only in-frame clones and misses some; the assay was immunoSEQ multiplex PCR. The data contain 40,000 to 50,000 clones, approximately 78% of them seen just once; the ten biggest clones take up over 10%. Sequencing used peripheral blood mononuclear cells (PBMCs), obtained at baseline. All receptors come from a human donor with classical Hodgkin lymphoma.

J is TRBJ1-4 and V is TRBV6-1; 10 nucleotides match TRBD1. This CDR3 has 17 residues. CDR1 MNHNS and CDR2 SASEGT come from the germline V gene. With V trimmed by 2 bases and J by 8 bases, 11 bases remained unmatched. Here the CDR3 reads CASSEPPGTGEDEKLFF. Here the CDR3 DNA reads TGTGCCAGCAGTGAACCGCCCGGGACAGGGGAGGACGAAAAACTGTTTTTT.

The gene calls are TRBV4-1 and TRBJ1-6; 9 bases align to TRBD1. V lost 6 bases to trimming and J lost 10 bases; unmatched junction nucleotides: 16. This CDR3 contains 17 residues. Per germline, CDR1 MGHRA and CDR2 YSYEKL. Here the CDR3 reads CASSYAPRDRVFSPLHF. The CDR3, as DNA: TGCGCCAGCAGTTACGCCCCCCGGGACAGGGTTTTCTCACCCCTCCACTTT.

The genes are TRBV7-9 and TRBJ2-2, with a possible D match to TRBD1 (6 bases). Germline V CDR1 and CDR2: SEHNR, FQNEAQ (reference sequence). This CDR3 spans 14 amino acids. Trimming removed 7 bases from V and 1 base from J, with 10 bases in between. DNA for the CDR3: TGTGCCAGCACCAGGGGCCTGAACACCGGGGAGCTGTTTTTT. Its protein product is CASTRGLNTGELFF.

The chain combines TRBV11-2 with TRBJ2-7; either TRBD1 or TRBD2 may fit D (6 bases each). The V and J ends lost 3 bases and 0 bases respectively, with 12 bases between them. Germline CDR1 is SGHAT and CDR2 is FQNNGV. This CDR3 spans 15 amino acids. The CDR3 region has the DNA TGTGCCAGCAGCTTTGGTGGGGGGCCCTCCTACGAGCAGTACTTC. It specifies CASSFGGGPSYEQYF.

The chain has TRBV5-1 and TRBJ2-3; D is unclear. This CDR3 comprises 15 residues. Trimming pared 1 base from V and 0 bases from J, leaving 9 bases between. Germline assignment: CDR1 SGHRS and CDR2 YFSETQ. The CDR3 here is CASSLRLGSTDTQYF. The CDR3 DNA follows: TGCGCCAGCAGCTTGCGTTTGGGAAGCACAGATACGCAGTATTTT.

This rearrangement joins TRBV2 to TRBJ1-2, with unresolved D. In germline, CDR1 is SNHLY, CDR2 FYNNEI. The CDR3 extends over 13 amino acids. The V gene lost 3 bases and the J gene lost 7 bases, with 12 bases spanning the gap. CDR3 sequence (DNA): TGTGCCAGCAGTGATGCGTTGGAGGTTGGCTACACCTTC. This codes for CASSDALEVGYTF.

The chain links TRBV13 to TRBJ2-3; TRBD2 aligns across 11 bases. With V trimmed by 1 base and J by 4 bases, 4 bases remained unmatched. Germline-derived CDR1 and CDR2 are PRHDT and FYEKMQ (reference sequence). The CDR3 extends over 16 amino acids. The CDR3 region is CASSLASGGPPDTQYF. CDR3 DNA sequence: TGTGCCAGCAGCTTAGCTAGCGGGGGGCCCCCAGATACGCAGTATTTT.

This sequence joins TRBV6-1 and TRBJ1-2; 8 bases fit TRBD1. The CDR3 totals 14 residues. The junction had 6 bases not matched to a gene; V was cut back by 5 bases and J by 4 bases. Germline V CDR1 and CDR2: MNHNS, SASEGT. CDR3 DNA sequence: TGTGCCAGCAGTTTCCAACAGGGGGTCTATGGCTACACCTTC. It is translated as CASSFQQGVYGYTF.

The V and J genes are TRBV11-3 and TRBJ2-3, with TRBD2 matching 8 bases. J gave up 3 bases and V 2 bases, and 1 base lay outside the gene matches. Germline V gene data show CDR1 as SGHNT and CDR2 as YENEEA. CDR3 length: 14 amino acids. The CDR3 coding sequence is TGTGCCAGCAGCTTAAAGCGGGGGACAGATACGCAGTATTTT. Its protein product is CASSLKRGTDTQYF.

The chain links TRBV5-1 to TRBJ2-2, with TRBD1 as a possible D gene (6 bases). CDR3 length equals 18 residues. Trimming stripped 1 base from V and 3 bases from J, with 19 bases between. Germline lookup yields CDR1 SGHRS and CDR2 YFSETQ. CDR3 sequence reads: CASSLQGPGVGDTGELFF. CDR3 bases: TGCGCCAGCAGCTTGCAGGGGCCTGGAGTTGGTGACACCGGGGAGCTGTTTTTT.

The chain recombines TRBV4-1 with TRBJ1-1, with D possibly TRBD1 on 5 matching bases. V was cut by 1 base and J by 4 bases, with 10 bases left in between. Germline-derived CDR1 and CDR2 are MGHRA and YSYEKL. The CDR3 extends over 14 amino acids. DNA for the CDR3: TGCGCCAGCAGCCAAGTGAACGGGGGCACTGAAGCTTTCTTT. Its protein product is CASSQVNGGTEAFF.

This chain uses TRBV19 with TRBJ2-7, with 8 bases identical to TRBD1. Germline lookup yields CDR1 LNHDA and CDR2 SQIVND (reference sequence). The CDR3 runs 13 residues. The trim removed 7 bases at V and 6 bases at J, leaving 8 bases unmatched. CDR3 residues: CASKRQGAFEQYF. The CDR3 coding sequence is TGTGCCAGTAAGCGGCAGGGGGCTTTCGAGCAGTACTTC.

The chain recombines TRBV10-3 with TRBJ1-5; TRBD1 aligns across 8 bases. The CDR3 has 15 amino acids. CDR1 is ENHRY, CDR2 SYGVKD, per germline. Trimming at V came to 3 bases and at J to 5 bases, leaving 6 bases not matched to a gene. For the CDR3, the DNA is TGTGCCATCAGTGAATTCGGGGACAGGTATCAGCCCCAGCATTTT. Its protein is CAISEFGDRYQPQHF.

The chain carries TRBV7-2 and TRBJ1-2, with D uncertain. The V gene's germline CDR1 is SGHTA and CDR2 FQGNSA. This CDR3 is built from 14 residues. Trimming pared 0 bases from V and 3 bases from J, leaving 8 bases between. The CDR3, as DNA: TGTGCCAGCAGCTTAGCAGGACGATACTATGGCTACACCTTC. It translates to CASSLAGRYYGYTF.

The rearrangement links TRBV7-9 to TRBJ1-1, with unresolved D. Trimming took 0 bases from V and 5 from J, leaving 10 bases between them. CDR3 length equals 14 residues. The germline V gene encodes CDR1 SEHNR and CDR2 FQNEAQ (reference sequence). The CDR3 protein is CASSLAGYETEAFF. The CDR3 DNA sequence: TGTGCCAGCAGCTTAGCGGGGTATGAGACTGAAGCTTTCTTT.

The V gene is TRBV11-2, the J gene TRBJ1-1; D is uncertain. The CDR3 sequence is 16 residues long. V lost 5 bases and J lost 0, with 16 bases in between. The germline V gene encodes CDR1 SGHAT and CDR2 FQNNGV. This chain's CDR3 is CASSLTAVSMNTEAFF. The CDR3 DNA follows: TGTGCCAGCAGCCTCACCGCGGTCAGTATGAACACTGAAGCTTTCTTT. Variable domain in full (rest from reference TRBV11-2 and TRBJ1-1): EAGVAQSPRYKIIEKRQSVAFWCNPISGHATLYWYQQILGQGPKLLIQFQNNGVVDDSQLPKDRFSAERLKGVDSTLKIQPAKLEDSAVYLCASSLTAVSMNTEAFFGQGTRLTVV.

The chain joins TRBV7-2 to TRBJ2-2; D might be TRBD1 (5 bases). V dropped 5 bases and J dropped 7 bases, with 14 bases sitting between them. From germline, CDR1 is SGHTA and CDR2 FQGNSA. CDR3 length equals 14 residues. CDR3 amino acids: CASSAQGIYGELFF. The DNA of the CDR3 is TGTGCCAGCAGCGCTCAGGGAATATACGGGGAGCTGTTTTTT.